This TCR beta chain was documented in a study of T cells expressing NK-cell markers. Looking at the study overall: With respect to HCMV, seven of the eight sequenced donors were seropositive, and one was seronegative. Broader study findings: In more than 5 donors, dominant CD3+CD56+NKG2C+ clonotypes ranked among the top 10 CD8+ clonotypes.

This CDR3 has 13 amino acids. Germline V gene lookup returns CDR1 SEHNR and CDR2 FQNEAQ (reference sequence). What made the TCR beta cDNA was 5'RACE template switching with UMIs. One entry per CDR3 protein, without DNA, is what TCRdb gives after re-calling the 5' RACE reads. This specimen shows over 150,000 distinct CDR3 sequences; the ten leading clones hold 37%. Regarding this clonotype: Its antigen remains unidentified.

This sequence joins TRBV7-9 and TRBJ1-5; TCRdb's D gene call, TRBD1, goes unchecked for lack of DNA. The sequencing input was blood T cells: a sorted CD56 or NKG2C T cell subset, CD4+ or CD8+ T cells, or bulk PBMC T cells (not recorded which). The receptor's source is a woman in her fifties or sixties in good health. The CDR3 sequence: CASSRRGNQPQHF.